This T cell receptor (beta chain) was recorded in a study of T-cell memory formation after mild COVID-19. Study information: Clusters of TCRs were largely donor specific. Whole-study results and caveats: Contracting clones from day 15 to 85 had balanced CD4/CD8; later expanders favoured CD4+. Researchers could not confirm that second-wave clones peaking on day 37 targeted SARS-CoV-2.

This clonotype was seen many times. Its antigen is as yet unknown. TCRdb redid the calling of the 5' RACE reads with MiXCR, one entry per CDR3 protein. The table has 100,000 or so distinct CDR3 sequences, 11% seen once. CDR3 size: 14 residues. The germline V gene encodes CDR1 MNHEY and CDR2 SVGAGI. J lost 1 base, V lost 5 bases, and 4 bases had no gene match. Sequenced: PBMCs or a T cell subset sorted from them (not recorded which). This TCR derives from a man in his late teens or twenties who had mild COVID-19 (a few samples of this study predate the infection). Cell type and time point are not known. This chain uses TRBV6-5 with TRBJ2-5; 7 positions match TRBD2. CDR3 loop: CASSTRGSQETQYF. CDR3 nucleotides: TGTGCCAGCAGTACACGCGGGAGCCAAGAGACCCAGTACTTC.